Listed here are 14 T cell receptor beta chains from one sample, sequenced in a study of cytomegalovirus exposure and HLA in healthy donors. PCR was performed using 60 Vbeta and 13 Jbeta primers. Produced via immunoSEQ multiplex PCR; TCRdb's table is partial and in-frame only. The table has approximately 190,000 clones, around 80% seen once; the top ten hold 1.5% to 2%. Sequences were obtained from PBMCs. Receptors were obtained from a man aged 35-49 years in good health and CMV-seropositive.

The chain carries TRBV5-1 and TRBJ2-7; 7 nucleotides match TRBD1. CDR1 and CDR2 (germline): SGHRS, YFSETQ. The V segment lost 3 bases and the J segment 4 bases; nucleotides outside the gene matches: 7. This CDR3 comprises 14 residues. The CDR3 sequence: CASSSGAGGYEQYF. CDR3 nucleotide sequence: TGCGCCAGCAGCTCAGGGGCAGGGGGTTACGAGCAGTACTTC.

The V gene is TRBV5-1, the J gene TRBJ1-2, with 8 bases matching TRBD1. The CDR3 is made up of 14 amino acids. J gave up 2 bases and V 3 bases, and 3 bases lay outside the gene matches. CDR1 SGHRS and CDR2 YFSETQ come from the germline V gene. CDR3 residues: CASSYGDRNYGYTF. Here the CDR3 DNA reads TGCGCCAGCAGCTACGGGGACAGGAACTATGGCTACACCTTC.

The chain recombines TRBV2 with TRBJ1-2; tentative D call: TRBD1 (5 bases). Germline values: CDR1 SNHLY, CDR2 FYNNEI. The CDR3 has 13 residues. Trimming removed 2 bases from V and 4 bases from J, with 8 bases in between. CDR3 nucleotides: TGTGCCAGCAGTGAAAGGGGTTCCTATGGCTACACCTTC. Translation gives CASSERGSYGYTF.

The chain recombines TRBV7-9 with TRBJ2-5; 16 bases agree with TRBD2. Trimming took 5 bases from V and 3 from J; bases not matched to a gene: 6. The CDR3 spans 17 residues. The germline V gene encodes CDR1 SEHNR and CDR2 FQNEAQ (reference sequence). The CDR3 DNA reads TGTGCCAGCAGCCCGGGACTAGCGGGAGGGCCGGAAGAGACCCAGTACTTC. Translating it yields CASSPGLAGGPEETQYF.

The chain uses TRBV4-3 and TRBJ2-7, with unresolved D. V was cut by 3 bases and J by 2 bases, with 11 bases left in between. Germline V gives CDR1 LGHNA, CDR2 YSLEER. This CDR3 contains 14 residues. CDR3: CASSQSFGPYEQYF. CDR3 nucleotides: TGCGCCAGCAGCCAGTCCTTTGGGCCCTACGAGCAGTACTTC.

The rearrangement joins TRBV25-1 to TRBJ2-2; 10 bases line up with TRBD2. The CDR3 sequence is 16 residues long. Germline loops: CDR1 MGHDK, CDR2 SYGVNS. V was pared by 4 bases and J by 6 bases, with 8 bases of the junction left unmatched. The CDR3 region is CASSGGASGSPGELFF. The CDR3 DNA reads TGTGCCAGCAGTGGAGGGGCTAGCGGGAGCCCCGGGGAGCTGTTTTTT.

In this sample, this clone turned up once. The chain has TRBV18 and TRBJ2-1; a possible D gene is TRBD1 (7 bases). The germline V and J ends were trimmed by 5 bases and 8 bases, with 13 bases remaining between them. There are 13 residues in the CDR3. Germline CDR1 reads KGHSH; CDR2 reads LQKENI. The CDR3 region has the DNA TGTGCCAGCTCAAGAGACAGGGACTATGAGCAGTTCTTC. Amino acid sequence: CASSRDRDYEQFF.

V usage is TRBV12-5 and J usage is TRBJ2-5; D remains unclear. CDR3 length: 16 amino acids. The V end lost 3 bases, the J end lost 2 bases, and 16 bases lay between the germline ends. Germline lookup yields CDR1 LGHNT and CDR2 FRNRAP. CDR3 bases: TGTGCTAGTGGTTTTTCTGACGAACCCAGGCAAGAGACCCAGTACTTC. Its protein product is CASGFSDEPRQETQYF.

This chain joins TRBV5-1 and TRBJ2-2; D not certain. Germline V CDR1 and CDR2: SGHRS, YFSETQ. V lost 6 bases and J 6 bases, leaving 12 bases between the germline ends. This CDR3 is 13 amino acids long. The CDR3 DNA is TGCGCCAGCACTCTCTCAGTACCCGGGGAGCTGTTTTTT. Translating it yields CASTLSVPGELFF.

The chain links TRBV28 to TRBJ1-4; 9 bases fit TRBD1. This CDR3 contains 15 residues. V was pared by 3 bases and J by 8 bases, with 7 bases of the junction left unmatched. Germline lookup yields CDR1 MDHEN and CDR2 SYDVKM. The CDR3 DNA follows: TGTGCCAGCAGTTTGAACAGGGGGCGAGGAGAAAAACTGTTTTTT. Its translation is CASSLNRGRGEKLFF.

The chain joins TRBV7-9 to TRBJ2-7, with D possibly TRBD2 on 6 matching bases. Germline-derived CDR1 and CDR2 are SEHNR and FQNEAQ (reference sequence). V dropped 4 bases and J dropped 3 bases, with 16 bases sitting between them. This CDR3 has 15 amino acids. DNA of the CDR3: TGTGCCAGCAGCTCTATCATAGCGGAAGACTACGAGCAGTACTTC. Amino acids: CASSSIIAEDYEQYF.

Points on this clone: Other DNA variants within this sample encode the same CDR3. V usage is TRBV19 and J usage is TRBJ1-5, with TRBD1 as a possible D gene (5 bases). CDR1 and CDR2 (germline): LNHDA, SQIVND (reference sequence). The CDR3 covers 14 residues. The V end lost 5 bases, the J end lost 0 bases, and 8 bases lay between the germline ends. The CDR3 here is CASSVQGSNQPQHF. CDR3 bases: TGTGCCAGTAGTGTTCAGGGTAGCAATCAGCCCCAGCATTTT.

The V and J genes are TRBV18 and TRBJ2-3; D is unclear. Germline V gene sequence: CDR1 KGHSH, CDR2 LQKENI. CDR3 size: 16 residues. Trimming stripped 3 bases from V and 2 bases from J, with 15 bases between. The CDR3 bases are TGTGCCAGCTCACCTCGAGGAACGATCTTCACAGATACGCAGTATTTT. This translates into CASSPRGTIFTDTQYF. Full variable domain (remainder filled in from reference TRBV18 and TRBJ2-3): NAGVMQNPRHLVRRRGQEARLRCSPMKGHSHVYWYRQLPEEGLKFMVYLQKENIIDESGMPKERFSAEFPKEGPSILRIQQVVRGDSAAYFCASSPRGTIFTDTQYFGPGTRLTVL.

The V and J genes are TRBV7-9 and TRBJ1-2; unclear D gene. Germline V gene lookup returns CDR1 SEHNR and CDR2 FQNEAQ (reference sequence). Trimming removed 3 bases at V and 13 bases at J, with 12 bases between. The CDR3 has 11 residues. CDR3 region: CASSFEGPGTF. DNA of the CDR3: TGTGCCAGCAGCTTTGAAGGCCCGGGCACCTTC.